These 13 T cell receptor beta chains were sequenced from one sample in a study of control samples from healthy donors and cancer patients. Assay used: immunoSEQ multiplex PCR; TCRdb lists only in-frame clones, some missing. This sample has roughly 100,000 clones, with about 80% found just once. What was sequenced was blood. The receptors were gathered from a woman aged 50 to 60 in good health.

The V call is TRBV5-1, the J call TRBJ1-4, with TRBD1 matching 7 bases. The germline V gene encodes CDR1 SGHRS and CDR2 YFSETQ. The CDR3 loop spans 15 amino acids. V shed 4 bases and J 7 bases; nucleotides not matched to a gene: 10. The CDR3, as DNA: TGCGCCAGCAGCGGACAGGAACTGAGGGGTGAAAAACTGTTTTTT. It is translated as CASSGQELRGEKLFF.

This chain joins TRBV29-1 and TRBJ2-1; TRBD2 aligns across 8 bases. There are 14 residues in the CDR3. The V gene's germline CDR1 is SQVTM and CDR2 ANQGSEA. V lost 6 bases and J lost 2; bases outside the gene matches: 6. The chain's CDR3 is CSVVAGPTYNEQFF. Written as DNA, the CDR3 is TGCAGCGTAGTAGCGGGACCCACCTACAATGAGCAGTTCTTC.

This chain uses TRBV19 with TRBJ1-6, with TRBD1 as a possible D gene (5 bases). The CDR3 length is 13 residues. From germline, CDR1 is LNHDA and CDR2 SQIVND (reference sequence). The germline V and J ends were trimmed by 7 bases and 3 bases, with 7 bases remaining between them. CDR3 residues: CASTQGYNSPLHF. CDR3 coding DNA: TGTGCCAGTACCCAGGGCTATAATTCACCCCTCCACTTT.

The chain has TRBV10-3 and TRBJ2-2; 11 bases match TRBD1. Losses at the gene ends were 4 bases for V and 6 bases for J; bases not matched to a gene: 16. The germline CDR1 and CDR2 sequences are ENHRY and SYGVKD. The CDR3 sequence is 19 residues long. The CDR3 bases are TGTGCCATCAGTGCGGCCTTCGGGACAGGGGGTAGGGACGCCGGGGAGCTGTTTTTT. Its translation is CAISAAFGTGGRDAGELFF.

The chain is built from TRBV19 and TRBJ2-3, with TRBD2 matching 7 bases. Trimming at V came to 5 bases and at J to 8 bases, leaving 10 bases not matched to a gene. Germline loops: CDR1 LNHDA, CDR2 SQIVND (reference sequence). This CDR3 contains 14 residues. CDR3 DNA sequence: TGTGCCAGTAGTCTCGGACCGGGCGGGGGTACGCAGTATTTT. It is translated as CASSLGPGGGTQYF.

The chain couples TRBV7-2 to TRBJ2-7; D perhaps matches TRBD2 (6 bases). Germline values: CDR1 SGHTA, CDR2 FQGNSA. V shed 5 bases and J shed 4 bases, with 21 bases lying between them. The CDR3 covers 16 residues. The CDR3: CASSPGGSAGKYEQYF. In nucleotides, the CDR3 is TGTGCCAGCAGCCCCGGTGGGTCGGCGGGAAAGTACGAGCAGTACTTC.

This clone was detected only a few times. The chain links TRBV12-5 to TRBJ1-1; D may be TRBD1 (5 bases). The CDR3 length is 13 residues. The V end was cut by 7 bases, the J end by 3 bases, with 12 bases between. CDR1 and CDR2 from the germline V gene are LGHNT and FRNRAP. CDR3 nucleotide sequence: TGTGCTAGTGCACCCACAGGAGACACTGAAGCTTTCTTT. It encodes CASAPTGDTEAFF.

The chain carries TRBV25-1 and TRBJ1-1, with D tentatively TRBD1 (5 bases). V lost 7 bases, J lost 4 bases, and 13 bases lay in between. The CDR3 runs 13 residues. Germline loops: CDR1 MGHDK, CDR2 SYGVNS. This CDR3 is CASTLGAGTEAFF. The DNA for the CDR3 is TGTGCCAGCACCCTCGGGGCAGGCACTGAAGCTTTCTTT.

The chain joins TRBV3-1 (or the pseudogene TRBV3-2) to TRBJ2-2; tentatively, D is TRBD2 (6 bases). Germline V gene sequence: CDR1 LGHDT, CDR2 YNNKEL (reference sequence). CDR3 length: 15 amino acids. With 2 bases removed from V and 0 bases from J, the gap between germline ends came to 7 bases. This CDR3 reads CASSQRLANTGELFF. In DNA form, the CDR3 reads TGTGCCAGCAGCCAACGACTAGCGAACACCGGGGAGCTGTTTTTT.

The chain employs TRBV19 and TRBJ2-3; D ambiguous. Germline V CDR1 and CDR2: LNHDA, SQIVND (reference sequence). CDR3 size: 16 residues. Between the trimmed V and J ends, which lost 6 bases and 2 bases, there was a span of 18 bases. The CDR3 DNA reads TGTGCCAGTAGCCCATCGGACGCGGCCCCCACAGATACGCAGTATTTT. This codes for CASSPSDAAPTDTQYF.

V is TRBV20-1 and J is TRBJ2-1; the match to TRBD2 covers 7 bases. This CDR3 comprises 14 residues. V was pared by 3 bases and J by 6 bases, with 8 bases of the junction left unmatched. The V gene's germline CDR1 is DFQATT and CDR2 SNEGSKA (reference sequence). For the CDR3, the DNA is TGCAGTGCTAGTAGGAGCGGGAAGAGCAATGAGCAGTTCTTC. It yields the protein CSASRSGKSNEQFF.

The chain combines TRBV15 with TRBJ1-3; D possibly corresponds to TRBD1 (5 bases). Trimming took off 1 base at V and 0 bases at J, with 10 bases between the two ends. This CDR3 has 16 residues. Germline CDR1 is LNHNV and CDR2 is YYDKDF (reference sequence). DNA of the CDR3: TGTGCCACCAGCAGAGCTGGGGCTAACTCTGGAAACACCATATATTTT. Encoded protein: CATSRAGANSGNTIYF.

The chain is built from TRBV6-5 and TRBJ1-6, with D perhaps matching TRBD1 (5 bases). The ends were cut back, 3 bases at V and 16 bases at J, with 13 bases in the middle. Germline V lookup: CDR1 MNHEY, CDR2 SVGAGI. The CDR3 is made up of 12 amino acids. The CDR3 DNA reads TGTGCCAGCAGTTATCCGGGGCAGGGACTCCACTTT. Protein sequence: CASSYPGQGLHF.